This T cell receptor (beta chain) was sequenced in a study of blood T cell repertoires in COVID-19. The overall study: COVID-19 samples collected from the United States, Italy and Spain covered acute and convalescent phases. T cells, B-cell-depleted T cells, or PBMCs supplied cDNA or gDNA.

V dropped 9 bases and J dropped 4; count of bases not matched to a gene: 13. The CDR3 covers 16 residues. CDR1 and CDR2 (germline): SGHVS, FQNEAQ. In the source study's methods: Amplification of reference gene primers provided the estimated nucleated cell counts. Only in-frame clones appear in the TCRdb table, and some are missing; sequencing was by immunoSEQ multiplex PCR. Clonal size and the V and J genes are those of that table, whereas D and trimming came from the DNA. Here the sample spans around 94,000 clones, approximately 80% being singletons. This chain links TRBV7-8 with TRBJ2-3, with TRBD2 matching 10 bases. Sequenced material: peripheral blood. The clonotype comes from a man aged 50 to 60 with acute or convalescent COVID-19. The CDR3 sequence: CASLAGGGGPADTQYF. The CDR3 DNA is TGTGCCAGTTTAGCGGGAGGAGGGGGCCCTGCAGATACGCAGTATTTT.